Shown below are 32 T cell receptor beta chains from a single sample sequenced in a study of T-cell memory formation after mild COVID-19. A single record per CDR3 protein comes from TCRdb applying MiXCR to the 5' RACE reads. The data show roughly 320,000 distinct CDR3 sequences, around 27% seen once. Sequencing input: PBMCs or a T cell subset sorted from them (not recorded which). These receptors were collected from an adult woman who had mild COVID-19 (a few samples of this study predate the infection). Cell type and time point are not known.

This clonotype was detected a few times. The chain links TRBV12-3 or TRBV12-4 to TRBJ2-7; D is undetermined. The V and J ends lost 1 base and 6 bases respectively, with 7 bases between them. CDR3 length equals 12 residues. The CDR3: CASSLGSFEQYF. The CDR3 nucleotides read TGTGCCAGCAGTTTAGGGAGTTTCGAGCAGTACTTC.

The chain combines TRBV20-1 with TRBJ2-1; D is uncertain. This CDR3 has 15 residues. The V end was cut by 3 bases, the J end by 0 bases, with 12 bases between. In germline, CDR1 is DFQATT, CDR2 SNEGSKA (reference sequence). The chain's CDR3 is CSARIGASSYNEQFF. As DNA, the CDR3 is TGCAGTGCTAGGATTGGCGCTAGCTCCTACAATGAGCAGTTCTTC.

The chain uses TRBV7-9 and TRBJ2-4; TRBD2 matches 12 bases. Trimming cost V 5 bases and J 7 bases; bases outside gene matches: 9. This CDR3 region has 16 residues. Germline V gene lookup returns CDR1 SEHNR and CDR2 FQNEAQ (reference sequence). The CDR3 DNA is TGTGCCAGCAGCCCGACGACTAGCGGGAGTGGGAACATTCAGTACTTC. It specifies CASSPTTSGSGNIQYF.

The chain joins TRBV12-3 or TRBV12-4 to TRBJ2-6, with D tentatively TRBD1 or TRBD2 (5 bases each). The V and J ends lost 7 bases and 3 bases respectively, with 16 bases between them. This CDR3 is 16 amino acids long. The DNA of the CDR3 is TGTGCCAGCACACCGGGGCCGGGGAATGGGGCCAACGTCCTGACTTTC. Amino acids: CASTPGPGNGANVLTF.

This clonotype was seen a handful of times. This chain uses TRBV18 with TRBJ2-7; D possibly corresponds to TRBD1 (6 bases). Looked up from germline, CDR1 is KGHSH and CDR2 is LQKENI. The CDR3 is 15 amino acids. Trimming took 5 bases from V and 0 from J, leaving 14 bases between them. Written as DNA, the CDR3 is TGTGCCAGCTCAGCCGGGACACGGAGCTCCTACGAGCAGTACTTC. This encodes CASSAGTRSSYEQYF.

A few counts support this clonotype. The J gene is TRBJ1-5, the V gene TRBV7-9; the D is unclear. V dropped 5 bases and J dropped 7 bases, with 12 bases sitting between them. This CDR3 comprises 13 residues. Germline V gives CDR1 SEHNR, CDR2 FQNEAQ (reference sequence). In nucleotides, the CDR3 is TGTGCCAGCAGCCTATCTGGCGGGCAGCCCCAGCATTTT. This translates into CASSLSGGQPQHF.

This clonotype has more than one count but fewer than ten. The rearrangement joins TRBV7-3 to TRBJ2-3, with D hard to call. Trimming took 4 bases from V and 8 from J, leaving 13 bases between them. Per germline, CDR1 SGHTA and CDR2 FQGTGA. The CDR3 runs to 13 residues. CDR3 in DNA: TGTGCCAGCAGCTCCCAGTCCGGAAGTACGCAGTATTTT. Translating gives CASSSQSGSTQYF.

The rearrangement joins TRBV5-5 to TRBJ2-7, with D possibly TRBD1 on 5 matching bases. Germline V gene data show CDR1 as SGHKS and CDR2 as YYEKEE (reference sequence). CDR3 size: 13 residues. V lost 4 bases and J lost 2, with 10 bases in between. The CDR3 loop reads CASSTDIPYEQYF. The CDR3 DNA sequence: TGTGCCAGCAGCACGGACATCCCCTACGAGCAGTACTTC. Supplemented by reference TRBV5-5 and TRBJ2-7, the full variable domain reads DAGVTQSPTHLIKTRGQQVTLRCSPISGHKSVSWYQQVLGQGPQFIFQYYEKEERGRGNFPDRFSARQFPNYSSELNVNALLLGDSALYLCASSTDIPYEQYFGPGTRLTVT.

This clonotype has just a few counts. The chain has TRBV15 and TRBJ2-5, with a weak D call TRBD1 (6 bases). Germline V lookup: CDR1 LNHNV, CDR2 YYDKDF (reference sequence). CDR3 length: 13 amino acids. The V end lost 6 bases, the J end lost 3 bases, and 11 bases lay between the germline ends. The CDR3 DNA follows: TGTGCCACCAGAAGTAAGGGGGAAGAGACCCAGTACTTC. This sequence encodes CATRSKGEETQYF. The full variable domain, completed using reference TRBV15 and TRBJ2-5, is DAMVIQNPRYQVTQFGKPVTLSCSQTLNHNVMYWYQQKSSQAPKLLFHYYDKDFNNEADTPDNFQSRRPNTSFCFLDIRSPGLGDTAMYLCATRSKGEETQYFGPGTRLLVL.

The rearrangement links TRBV9 to TRBJ1-1; D is perhaps TRBD1 (5 bases). Germline loops: CDR1 SGDLS, CDR2 YYNGEE. This CDR3 is 14 amino acids long. The V and J ends lost 4 bases and 3 bases respectively, with 13 bases between them. The CDR3 is CASSLQGRDTEAFF. For the CDR3, the DNA is TGTGCCAGCAGCCTCCAGGGTAGGGACACTGAAGCTTTCTTT.

The J gene is TRBJ2-5, the V gene TRBV20-1, with D hard to call. This CDR3 is 16 amino acids long. From germline, CDR1 is DFQATT and CDR2 SNEGSKA (reference sequence). V lost 5 bases, J lost 2 bases, and 21 bases lay in between. The CDR3 loop is CSARPPRTSGQETQYF. The DNA for the CDR3 is TGCAGTGCTCGCCCCCCTAGGACCTCAGGACAAGAGACCCAGTACTTC.

This rearrangement joins TRBV2 to TRBJ2-1; D is undetermined. CDR3 length equals 14 residues. Germline-derived CDR1 and CDR2 are SNHLY and FYNNEI. Trimming left V 1 base short and J 9 bases short, with 13 bases between. CDR3: CASSEGSLLIEQFF. The CDR3 DNA reads as TGTGCCAGCAGTGAAGGAAGTCTGCTTATTGAGCAGTTCTTC.

The gene calls are TRBV5-6 and TRBJ2-4; the D gene is possibly TRBD2 (6 bases). The CDR3 spans 14 residues. V dropped 4 bases and J dropped 4 bases, with 12 bases sitting between them. The germline CDR1 and CDR2 sequences are SGHDT and YYEEEE. CDR3 DNA: TGTGCCAGCAGCCGGATCGGGAGTAAAAACATTCAGTACTTC. Its protein product is CASSRIGSKNIQYF.

The rearrangement joins TRBV19 to TRBJ2-5, with TRBD2 as a possible D gene (5 bases). Looked up from germline, CDR1 is LNHDA and CDR2 is SQIVND (reference sequence). The ends were cut back, 3 bases at V and 0 bases at J, with 8 bases in the middle. CDR3 length: 14 residues. This CDR3 is CASSMRAYQETQYF. In DNA form, the CDR3 reads TGTGCCAGTAGTATGCGGGCTTACCAAGAGACCCAGTACTTC.

The chain uses TRBV24-1 and TRBJ2-3; D is unresolved. Trimming removed 8 bases at V and 0 bases at J, with 14 bases between. Germline-derived CDR1 and CDR2 are KGHDR and SFDVKD. The CDR3 has 15 residues. This chain's CDR3 is CATTARQASTDTQYF. The CDR3 nucleotides are TGTGCCACCACCGCCCGCCAGGCCAGCACAGATACGCAGTATTTT.

J is TRBJ2-3 and V is TRBV14; no clear D. V lost 0 bases to trimming and J lost 1 base, with 8 bases between them. The germline CDR1 and CDR2 sequences are SGHDN and FVKESK. The CDR3 covers 15 residues. As DNA, the CDR3 is TGTGCCAGCAGCCAAGAAACTCCCGGCACAGATACGCAGTATTTT. Translation: CASSQETPGTDTQYF.

This clonotype was seen ten or more times. The V and J genes are TRBV7-9 and TRBJ2-5; D not certain. CDR3 length equals 13 residues. Per the germline V gene, CDR1 is SEHNR and CDR2 is FQNEAQ (reference sequence). V lost 5 bases and J 1 base, leaving 8 bases between the germline ends. CDR3 DNA sequence: TGTGCCAGCAGCCCCGTTCCCCAAGAGACCCAGTACTTC. It is translated as CASSPVPQETQYF. Full variable domain (rest looked up from reference TRBV7-9 and TRBJ2-5): DTGVSQNPRHKITKRGQNVTFRCDPISEHNRLYWYRQTLGQGPEFLTYFQNEAQLEKSRLLSDRFSAERPKGSFSTLEIQRTEQGDSAMYLCASSPVPQETQYFGPGTRLLVL.

This chain links TRBV7-9 with TRBJ2-1; D is perhaps TRBD2 (6 bases). Germline V gives CDR1 SEHNR, CDR2 FQNEAQ (reference sequence). The CDR3 is 16 residues long. V lost 1 base, J lost 0 bases, and 10 bases lay in between. The DNA for the CDR3 is TGTGCCAGCAGCTTAGGGCGGGGCCTCTCCTACAATGAGCAGTTCTTC. Translating gives CASSLGRGLSYNEQFF.

This clonotype was seen only a few times. The V gene is TRBV6-5, the J gene TRBJ1-6; 9 positions match TRBD1. Germline values: CDR1 MNHEY, CDR2 SVGAGI. The CDR3 runs 13 residues. With V trimmed by 8 bases and J by 8 bases, 4 bases remained unmatched. CDR3 amino acids: CASGGQGYSPLHF. The CDR3 region has the DNA TGTGCCAGCGGAGGACAGGGGTATTCACCCCTCCACTTT.

The chain couples TRBV18 to TRBJ2-2; D ambiguous. This CDR3 is 18 amino acids long. Germline V gene lookup returns CDR1 KGHSH and CDR2 LQKENI. Trimming stripped 6 bases from V and 1 base from J, with 21 bases between. CDR3 loop: CASSAPIFDTKNTGELFF. The CDR3 DNA reads TGTGCCAGCTCCGCCCCAATCTTTGACACGAAGAACACCGGGGAGCTGTTTTTT.

The J gene is TRBJ2-7, the V gene TRBV27; either TRBD1 or TRBD2 may supply D (5 bases each). Between the trimmed V and J ends, which lost 11 bases and 4 bases, there was a span of 18 bases. The CDR3 has 13 amino acids. CDR1 and CDR2 from the germline V gene are MNHEY and SMNVEV (reference sequence). The CDR3 spells CAGPRGARYEQYF. CDR3 sequence (DNA): TGTGCCGGTCCTCGAGGGGCAAGATACGAGCAGTACTTC.

This chain links TRBV6-6 with TRBJ2-6; 9 bases align to TRBD2. The CDR3 contains 19 residues. CDR1 MNHNY and CDR2 SVGAGI come from the germline V gene (reference sequence). The V gene end was trimmed by 4 bases and the J gene end by 1 base; junction bases not matched to a gene: 11. The CDR3 spells CASSSNSGRIISGANVLTF. Written as DNA, the CDR3 is TGTGCCAGCAGTTCCAATAGCGGGAGAATTATTTCTGGGGCCAACGTCCTGACTTTC.

This clonotype was detected a few times. J is TRBJ2-2 and V is TRBV19, with D possibly TRBD1 on 5 matching bases. V was clipped by 7 bases and J by 4 bases, with 13 bases between them. The germline V gene has CDR1 LNHDA and CDR2 SQIVND (reference sequence). CDR3 size: 14 residues. CDR3 region: CASTPTAITGELFF. DNA for the CDR3: TGTGCCAGTACCCCGACAGCAATCACCGGGGAGCTGTTTTTT.

V gene TRBV28 combines with J gene TRBJ1-5, with D unclear. V lost 0 bases to trimming and J lost 2 bases, with 5 bases between them. Germline values: CDR1 MDHEN, CDR2 SYDVKM. The CDR3 is made up of 14 amino acids. CDR3 protein: CASSLWEGNQPQHF. The CDR3 bases are TGTGCCAGCAGTTTATGGGAAGGCAATCAGCCCCAGCATTTT.

The sample holds a few counts of this clonotype. The CDR3 protein is CASSPTGGNQPQHF. In DNA form, the CDR3 reads TGTGCCAGCAGTCCTACAGGGGGGAATCAGCCCCAGCATTTT. This chain joins TRBV12-3 or TRBV12-4 and TRBJ1-5; the match to TRBD1 covers 8 bases. V shed 5 bases, J shed 4 bases, and the junction held 4 bases outside the gene matches. The CDR3 contains 14 residues.

CDR3 in amino acids: CASSLEGQSGELFF. The CDR3 DNA reads as TGTGCCAGCAGCTTGGAGGGACAGTCCGGGGAGCTGTTTTTT. The rearrangement uses TRBV7-9 and TRBJ2-2, with D perhaps matching TRBD1 (7 bases). Per germline, CDR1 SEHNR and CDR2 FQNEAQ (reference sequence). V was cut by 3 bases and J by 6 bases, with 11 bases left in between. The CDR3 covers 14 residues.

This rearrangement joins TRBV4-3 to TRBJ1-3; 7 bases map to TRBD1. The CDR3 runs 15 residues. Looked up from germline, CDR1 is LGHNA and CDR2 is YSLEER. Trimming removed 4 bases from V and 1 base from J; junction bases left unmatched: 4. The chain's CDR3 is CASSPGTASGNTIYF. The DNA for the CDR3 is TGCGCCAGCAGCCCCGGGACAGCTTCTGGAAACACCATATATTTT.

For the CDR3, the DNA is TGCGCCAGCAGCCAAGAGGAGGGGATAAACTCTGAAGCTTTCTTT. This codes for CASSQEEGINSEAFF. The chain uses TRBV4-1 and TRBJ1-1, with D maybe TRBD1 (5 bases). This CDR3 comprises 15 residues. The germline V gene has CDR1 MGHRA and CDR2 YSYEKL. V lost 0 bases and J 6 bases, leaving 14 bases between the germline ends.

This clonotype showed up many times. This chain uses TRBV3-1 with TRBJ2-2; 9 bases map to TRBD2. Trimming cost V 5 bases and J 5 bases; bases outside gene matches: 6. Germline CDR1 reads LGHDT; CDR2 reads YNNKEL (reference sequence). The CDR3 spans 15 residues. The CDR3 bases are TGTGCCAGCAGCGTTCTAGCGGGATTAACCGGGGAGCTGTTTTTT. This sequence encodes CASSVLAGLTGELFF.

The chain couples TRBV9 to TRBJ2-1; TRBD2 matches 14 bases. CDR3 length equals 16 residues. Germline lookup yields CDR1 SGDLS and CDR2 YYNGEE. With 4 bases clipped from V and 8 bases from J, the junction kept 8 bases outside the gene matches. This CDR3 reads CASSPSGLAGGHEQFF. The CDR3 DNA reads as TGTGCCAGCAGCCCTTCAGGACTAGCGGGAGGACATGAGCAGTTCTTC.

This chain uses TRBV7-2 with TRBJ2-7; D may correspond to TRBD1 or TRBD2 (5 bases each). The V gene's germline CDR1 is SGHTA and CDR2 FQGNSA. V lost 5 bases to trimming and J lost 1 base, with 15 bases between them. The CDR3 totals 15 residues. The CDR3, as DNA: TGTGCCAGCAGCCGCCGGGGCTCCGAGTCCTACGAGCAGTACTTC. Encoded protein: CASSRRGSESYEQYF.

The rearrangement joins TRBV29-1 to TRBJ1-1; D is unclear. Per the germline V gene, CDR1 is SQVTM and CDR2 is ANQGSEA. V dropped 7 bases and J dropped 2 bases, with 14 bases sitting between them. The CDR3 is 13 amino acids. The CDR3 protein is CSASATDNTEAFF. As DNA, the CDR3 is TGCAGCGCCTCAGCGACGGATAACACTGAAGCTTTCTTT. Drawing the rest from reference TRBV29-1 and TRBJ1-1, the complete variable domain is SAVISQKPSRDICQRGTSLTIQCQVDSQVTMMFWYRQQPGQSLTLIATANQGSEATYESGFVIDKFPISRPNLTFSTLTVSNMSPEDSSIYLCSASATDNTEAFFGQGTRLTVV.